The 3 T cell receptor beta chains presented below share a single source sample, sequenced in a study of radiation and T cells in renal cell carcinoma. Clones were sequenced by immunoSEQ multiplex PCR, and TCRdb holds only the in-frame ones, with some missing. This sample has about 150,000 clones, with approximately 86% found just once. The time point: blood 2 weeks post-SBRT. Specified treatment: 15 Gy SBRT to primary tumor, nephrectomy 4 weeks later. The material was blood, obtained from a patient whose treatment included radiotherapy and nephrectomy. The receptors derive from a woman aged 45-65 years with renal cell carcinoma.

This chain joins TRBV4-1 and TRBJ2-1, with D maybe TRBD2 (6 bases). Per germline, CDR1 MGHRA and CDR2 YSYEKL. V lost 2 bases and J lost 7, with 18 bases in between. The CDR3 is 16 residues long. Here the CDR3 reads CASSQPQKEGLNEQFF. CDR3 in DNA: TGCGCCAGCAGCCAACCCCAGAAGGAGGGATTGAATGAGCAGTTCTTC.

Ten or more counts support this clone. This sequence joins TRBV4-1 and TRBJ1-1; TRBD1 agrees at 10 bases. Trimming at V came to 8 bases and at J to 0 bases, leaving 3 bases not matched to a gene. The germline CDR1 and CDR2 sequences are MGHRA and YSYEKL. This CDR3 contains 14 residues. The CDR3 region has the DNA TGCGCCAGCGGGACAGGGGATTTGAACACTGAAGCTTTCTTT. Protein product: CASGTGDLNTEAFF.

The chain recombines TRBV15 with TRBJ1-2; no clear D gene. Looked up from germline, CDR1 is LNHNV and CDR2 is YYDKDF (reference sequence). V was trimmed by 0 bases and J by 4 bases, leaving 3 bases between them. The CDR3 runs to 12 residues. CDR3 coding DNA: TGTGCCACCAGCAGAGACACCTATGGCTACACCTTC. Translating it yields CATSRDTYGYTF.